This entry describes one TCR beta chain. The antigen is unknown. This sample is drawn from a study of human T cells and chemical hapten exposure. On the study more broadly: Per-sample variation in TCR yield stemmed mainly from small pooled library volume differences.

Unmatched junction bases numbered 8, after V lost 5 bases and J lost 1 base. The germline CDR1 and CDR2 sequences are SEHNR and FQNEAQ (reference sequence). The CDR3 runs 16 residues. The library gave individual cDNA molecules unique molecular identifiers. From the reads, TCRdb called clonotypes with MiXCR, one entry per CDR3 protein. Found here are a few thousand distinct CDR3 sequences, roughly 53% of them singletons; the top ten hold over 4%. Stated treatment: therapeutic diphenylcyclopropenone sensitization with weekly scalp DPC. Study-wide results and caveats: It should be noted that donors had alopecia, so their immune response may differ from healthy people's.

The receptor was derived from an adult with alopecia areata. Some clones in this sample may be carry-over from other donors' samples. This table probably holds off-target reads from a library built for another chain. J is TRBJ2-4 and V is TRBV7-9; TRBD2 aligns across 7 bases. Sample: whole blood, taken before DPC sensitization or 2, 6, or about 24 weeks after (not recorded which). The CDR3 DNA sequence: TGTGCCAGCAGCCGCATTCAACTAGCGGCCAAAAACATTCAGTACTTC. Its protein product is CASSRIQLAAKNIQYF.